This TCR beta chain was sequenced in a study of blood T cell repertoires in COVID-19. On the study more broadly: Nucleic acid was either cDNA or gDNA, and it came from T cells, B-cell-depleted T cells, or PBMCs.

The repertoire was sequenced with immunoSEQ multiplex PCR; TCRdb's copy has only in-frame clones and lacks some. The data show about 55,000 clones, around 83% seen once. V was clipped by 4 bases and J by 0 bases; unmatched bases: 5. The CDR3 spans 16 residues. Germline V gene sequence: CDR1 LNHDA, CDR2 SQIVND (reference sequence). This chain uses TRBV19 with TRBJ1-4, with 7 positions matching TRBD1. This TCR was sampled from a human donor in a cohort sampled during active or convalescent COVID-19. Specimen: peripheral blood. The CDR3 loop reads CASSTQGPTTNEKLFF. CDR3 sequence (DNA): TGTGCCAGTAGTACACAGGGGCCGACAACTAATGAAAAACTGTTTTTT. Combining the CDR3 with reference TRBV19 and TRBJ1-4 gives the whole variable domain DGGITQSPKYLFRKEGQNVTLSCEQNLNHDAMYWYRQDPGQGLRLIYYSQIVNDFQKGDIAEGYSVSREKKESFPLTVTSAQKNPTAFYLCASSTQGPTTNEKLFFGSGTQLSVL.